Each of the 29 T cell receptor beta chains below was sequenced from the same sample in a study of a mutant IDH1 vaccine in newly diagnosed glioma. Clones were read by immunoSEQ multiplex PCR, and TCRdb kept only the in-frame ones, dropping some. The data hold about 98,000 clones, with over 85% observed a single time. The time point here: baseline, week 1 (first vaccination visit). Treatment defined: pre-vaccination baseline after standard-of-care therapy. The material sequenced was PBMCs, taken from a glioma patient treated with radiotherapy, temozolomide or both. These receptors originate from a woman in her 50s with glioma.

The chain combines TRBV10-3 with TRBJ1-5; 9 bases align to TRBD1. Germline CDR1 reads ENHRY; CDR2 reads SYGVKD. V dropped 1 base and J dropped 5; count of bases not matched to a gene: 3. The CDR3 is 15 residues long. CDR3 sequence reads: CAISEFTGGDQPQHF. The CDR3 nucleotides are TGTGCCATCAGTGAGTTTACAGGGGGCGATCAGCCCCAGCATTTT.

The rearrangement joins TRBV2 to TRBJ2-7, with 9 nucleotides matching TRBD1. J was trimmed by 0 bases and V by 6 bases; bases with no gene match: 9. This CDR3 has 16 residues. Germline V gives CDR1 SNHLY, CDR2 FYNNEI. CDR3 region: CASRAGTGRGSYEQYF. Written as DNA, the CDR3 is TGTGCCAGCAGAGCCGGGACAGGGAGGGGCTCCTACGAGCAGTACTTC. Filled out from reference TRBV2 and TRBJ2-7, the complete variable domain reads EPEVTQTPSHQVTQMGQEVILRCVPISNHLYFYWYRQILGQKVEFLVSFYNNEISEKSEIFDDQFSVERPDGSNFTLKIRSTKLEDSAMYFCASRAGTGRGSYEQYFGPGTRLTVT.

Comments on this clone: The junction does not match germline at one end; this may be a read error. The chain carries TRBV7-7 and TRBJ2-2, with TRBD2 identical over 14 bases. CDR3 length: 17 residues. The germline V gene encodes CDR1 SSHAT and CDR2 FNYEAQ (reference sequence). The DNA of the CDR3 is TGTGCTAGCAGCTCGGGACTAGCGGGAGCGAACACCGGGGAGCTGTTTTTT. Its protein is CASSSGLAGANTGELFF. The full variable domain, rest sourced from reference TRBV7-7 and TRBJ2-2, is GAGVSQSPRYKVTKRGQDVTLRCDPISSHATLYWYQQALGQGPEFLTYFNYEAQPDKSGLPSDRFSAERPEGSISTLTIQRTEQRDSAMYRCASSSGLAGANTGELFFGEGSRLTVL.

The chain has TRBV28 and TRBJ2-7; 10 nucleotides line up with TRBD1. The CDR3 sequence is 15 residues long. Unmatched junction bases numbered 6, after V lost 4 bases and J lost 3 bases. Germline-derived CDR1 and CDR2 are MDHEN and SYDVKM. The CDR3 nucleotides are TGTGCCAGCAGTTCCTCCGGGACAGGGGTCTACGAGCAGTACTTC. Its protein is CASSSSGTGVYEQYF.

The CDR3 is CASSPPQAPSGNTIYF. The DNA of the CDR3 is TGTGCCAGCAGCCCCCCCCAGGCCCCCTCTGGAAACACCATATATTTT. The J gene is TRBJ1-3, the V gene TRBV7-9; D gene uncertain. Germline CDR1 and CDR2: SEHNR and FQNEAQ (reference sequence). Deletions cut 5 bases from V and 0 bases from J, with 14 bases between. This CDR3 region has 16 residues.

This CDR3 reads CASSPLEAGGNYEQYF. The DNA of the CDR3 is TGCGCCAGCAGCCCCCTCGAAGCGGGAGGCAACTACGAGCAGTACTTC. V and J are TRBV4-1 and TRBJ2-7; 9 bases fit TRBD2. With 4 bases clipped from V and 3 bases from J, the junction kept 10 bases outside the gene matches. The germline gives CDR1 MGHRA, CDR2 YSYEKL. The CDR3 runs to 16 residues.

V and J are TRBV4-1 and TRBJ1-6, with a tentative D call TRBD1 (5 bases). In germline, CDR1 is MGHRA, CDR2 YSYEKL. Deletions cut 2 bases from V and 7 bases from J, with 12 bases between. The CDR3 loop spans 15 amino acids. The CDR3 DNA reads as TGCGCCAGCAGCCAACCGGGGACTCGGAATTCACCCCTCCACTTT. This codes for CASSQPGTRNSPLHF.

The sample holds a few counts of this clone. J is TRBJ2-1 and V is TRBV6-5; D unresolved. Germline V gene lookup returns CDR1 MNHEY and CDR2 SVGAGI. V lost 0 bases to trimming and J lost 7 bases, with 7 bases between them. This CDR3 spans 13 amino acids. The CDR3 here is CASSYSKQNEQFF. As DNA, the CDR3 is TGTGCCAGCAGTTACTCGAAACAGAATGAGCAGTTCTTC.

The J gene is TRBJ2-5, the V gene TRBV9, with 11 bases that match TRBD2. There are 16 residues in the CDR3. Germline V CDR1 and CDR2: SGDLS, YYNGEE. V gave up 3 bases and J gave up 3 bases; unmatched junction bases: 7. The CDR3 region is CASSAAGLAVEETQYF. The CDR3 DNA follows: TGTGCCAGCAGCGCAGCGGGACTAGCGGTCGAAGAGACCCAGTACTTC.

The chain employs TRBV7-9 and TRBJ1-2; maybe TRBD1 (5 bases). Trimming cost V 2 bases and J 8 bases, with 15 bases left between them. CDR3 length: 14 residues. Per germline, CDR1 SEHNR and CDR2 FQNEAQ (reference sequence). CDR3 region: CASSLSRAGSGYTF. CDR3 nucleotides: TGTGCCAGCAGCTTATCGAGGGCAGGGAGCGGCTACACCTTC.

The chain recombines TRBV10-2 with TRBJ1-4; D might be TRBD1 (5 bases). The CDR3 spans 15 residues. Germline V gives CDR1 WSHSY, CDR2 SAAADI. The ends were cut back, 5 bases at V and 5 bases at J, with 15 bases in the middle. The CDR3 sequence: CASSNYGTRNEKLFF. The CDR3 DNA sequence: TGCGCCAGCAGTAACTACGGGACGAGGAATGAAAAACTGTTTTTT.

The CDR3 protein is CASRKDQGYEQYF. CDR3 nucleotide sequence: TGTGCCAGCAGGAAAGACCAGGGGTACGAGCAGTACTTC. The V call is TRBV6-5, the J call TRBJ2-7; D might be TRBD1 (6 bases). V dropped 6 bases and J dropped 4 bases, with 13 bases sitting between them. Germline V CDR1 and CDR2: MNHEY, SVGAGI. This CDR3 has 13 amino acids.

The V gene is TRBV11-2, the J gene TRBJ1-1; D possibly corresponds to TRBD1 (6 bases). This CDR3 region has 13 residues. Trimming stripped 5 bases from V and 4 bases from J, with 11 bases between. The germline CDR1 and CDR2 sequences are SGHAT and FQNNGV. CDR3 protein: CASSRNRATEAFF. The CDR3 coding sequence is TGTGCCAGCAGCCGGAACAGGGCCACTGAAGCTTTCTTT.

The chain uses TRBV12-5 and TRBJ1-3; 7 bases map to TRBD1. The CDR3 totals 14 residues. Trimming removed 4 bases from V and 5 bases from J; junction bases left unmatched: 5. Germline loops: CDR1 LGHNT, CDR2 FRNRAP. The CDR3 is CASGSWDRRNTIYF. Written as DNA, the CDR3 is TGTGCTAGTGGTTCCTGGGACAGAAGAAACACCATATATTTT.

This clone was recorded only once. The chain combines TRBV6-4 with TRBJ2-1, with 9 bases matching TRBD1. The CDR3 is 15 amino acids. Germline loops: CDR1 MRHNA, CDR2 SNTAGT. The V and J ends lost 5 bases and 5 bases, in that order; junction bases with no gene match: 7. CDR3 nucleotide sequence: TGTGCCAGCAGTTCCTCCGGACAGGGGAACAATGAGCAGTTCTTC. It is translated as CASSSSGQGNNEQFF.

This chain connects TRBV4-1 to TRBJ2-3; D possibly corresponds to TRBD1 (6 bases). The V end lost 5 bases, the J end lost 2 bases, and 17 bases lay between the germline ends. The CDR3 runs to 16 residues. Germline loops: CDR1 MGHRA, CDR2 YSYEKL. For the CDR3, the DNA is TGCGCCAGCAGCTCGCATCCCCGGGACACCACAGATACGCAGTATTTT. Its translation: CASSSHPRDTTDTQYF.

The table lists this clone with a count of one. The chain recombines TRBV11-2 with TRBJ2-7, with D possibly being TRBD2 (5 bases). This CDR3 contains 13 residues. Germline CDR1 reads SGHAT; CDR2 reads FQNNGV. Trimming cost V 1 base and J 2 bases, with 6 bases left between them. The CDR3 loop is CASSLGGPYEQYF. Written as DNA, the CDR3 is TGTGCCAGCAGCTTAGGCGGGCCCTACGAGCAGTACTTC.

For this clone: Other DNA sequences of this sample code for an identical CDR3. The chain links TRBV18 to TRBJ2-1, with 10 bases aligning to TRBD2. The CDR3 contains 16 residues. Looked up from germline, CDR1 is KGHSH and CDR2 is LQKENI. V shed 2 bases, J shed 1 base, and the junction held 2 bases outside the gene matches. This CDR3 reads CASSPRTSGSYNEQFF. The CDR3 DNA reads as TGTGCCAGCTCACCAAGGACTAGCGGTTCCTACAATGAGCAGTTCTTC.

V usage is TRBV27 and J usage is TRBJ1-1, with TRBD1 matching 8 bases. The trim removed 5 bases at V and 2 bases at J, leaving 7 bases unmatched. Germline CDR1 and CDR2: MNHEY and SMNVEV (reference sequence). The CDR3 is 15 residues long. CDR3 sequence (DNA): TGTGCCAGCAGTCTGACTGGGACAGGTAACACTGAAGCTTTCTTT. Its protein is CASSLTGTGNTEAFF.

The CDR3 spells CASSWTSDDTGELFF. In nucleotides, the CDR3 is TGTGCCAGCAGTTGGACTAGCGATGACACCGGGGAGCTGTTTTTT. The chain has TRBV6-6 and TRBJ2-2; 9 bases are shared with TRBD2. V shed 4 bases and J 3 bases; nucleotides not matched to a gene: 3. The CDR3 has 15 amino acids. CDR1 is MNHNY and CDR2 is SVGAGI in the germline V gene (reference sequence).

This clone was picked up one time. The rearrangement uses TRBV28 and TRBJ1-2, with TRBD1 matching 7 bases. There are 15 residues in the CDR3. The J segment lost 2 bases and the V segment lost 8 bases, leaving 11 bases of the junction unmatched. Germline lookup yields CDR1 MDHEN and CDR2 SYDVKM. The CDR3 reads CASLGQLIGNYGYTF. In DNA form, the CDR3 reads TGTGCCAGCCTGGGACAGCTGATAGGGAACTATGGCTACACCTTC.

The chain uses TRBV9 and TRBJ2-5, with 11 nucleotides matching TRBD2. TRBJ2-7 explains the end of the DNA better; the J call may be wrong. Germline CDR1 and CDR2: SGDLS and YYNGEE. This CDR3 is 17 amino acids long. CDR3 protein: CASSPQILTSGAYEQYF. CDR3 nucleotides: TGTGCCAGCAGCCCCCAAATATTGACTAGCGGGGCCTACGAGCAGTACTTC.

The CDR3 DNA follows: TGTGCCTGGAGTCGGACCGCGGTCACTGAAGCTTTCTTT. It yields the protein CAWSRTAVTEAFF. The gene calls are TRBV30 and TRBJ1-1; D is undetermined. There are 13 residues in the CDR3. Germline V lookup: CDR1 GTSNPN, CDR2 SVGIG (reference sequence). V lost 2 bases and J 4 bases, leaving 11 bases between the germline ends. Full variable domain (rest looked up from reference TRBV30 and TRBJ1-1): SQTIHQWPATLVQPVGSPLSLECTVEGTSNPNLYWYRQAAGRGLQLLFYSVGIGQISSEVPQNLSASRPQDRQFILSSKKLLLSDSGFYLCAWSRTAVTEAFFGQGTRLTVV.

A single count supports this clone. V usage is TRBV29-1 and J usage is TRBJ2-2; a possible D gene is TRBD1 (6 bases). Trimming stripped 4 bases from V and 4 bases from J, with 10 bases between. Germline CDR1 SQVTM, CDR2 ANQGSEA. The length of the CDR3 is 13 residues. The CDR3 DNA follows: TGCAGCGTTGTAAGGGGGAGCACCGGGGAGCTGTTTTTT. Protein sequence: CSVVRGSTGELFF.

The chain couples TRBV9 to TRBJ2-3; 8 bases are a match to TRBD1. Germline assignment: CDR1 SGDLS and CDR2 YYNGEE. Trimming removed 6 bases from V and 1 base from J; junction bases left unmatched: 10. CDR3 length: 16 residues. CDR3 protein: CASNLGQGLGTDTQYF. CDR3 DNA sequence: TGTGCCAGCAACCTTGGACAGGGTTTGGGCACAGATACGCAGTATTTT.

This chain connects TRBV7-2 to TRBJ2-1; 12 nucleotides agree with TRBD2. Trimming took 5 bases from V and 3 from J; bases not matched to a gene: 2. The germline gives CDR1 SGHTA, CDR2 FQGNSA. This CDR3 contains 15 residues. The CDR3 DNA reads TGTGCCAGCAGCCGGACTAGCGGGATCTACAATGAGCAGTTCTTC. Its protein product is CASSRTSGIYNEQFF.

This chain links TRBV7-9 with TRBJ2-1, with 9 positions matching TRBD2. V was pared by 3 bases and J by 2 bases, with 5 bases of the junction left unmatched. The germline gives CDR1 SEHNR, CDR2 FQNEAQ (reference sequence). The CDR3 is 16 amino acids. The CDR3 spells CASSFWREGPYNEQFF. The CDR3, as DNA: TGTGCCAGCAGCTTTTGGCGGGAGGGCCCCTACAATGAGCAGTTCTTC.

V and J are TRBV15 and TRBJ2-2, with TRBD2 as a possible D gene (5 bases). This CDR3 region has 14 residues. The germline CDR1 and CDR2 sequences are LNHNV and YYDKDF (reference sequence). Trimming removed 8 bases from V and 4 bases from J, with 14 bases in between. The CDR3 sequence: CATGYMEVTGELFF. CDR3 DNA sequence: TGTGCCACCGGCTATATGGAGGTCACCGGGGAGCTGTTTTTT.

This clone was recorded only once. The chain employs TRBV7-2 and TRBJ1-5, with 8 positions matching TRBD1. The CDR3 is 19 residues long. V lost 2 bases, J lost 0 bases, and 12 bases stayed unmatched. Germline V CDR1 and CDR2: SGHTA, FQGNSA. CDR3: CASSLFAAQGAYSNQPQHF. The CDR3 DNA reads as TGTGCCAGCAGCTTATTCGCGGCGCAGGGGGCTTATAGCAATCAGCCCCAGCATTTT.